A selection of T cell receptor beta chains follows, all from one sample in a study of blood T cell repertoires in COVID-19. Profiling relied on immunoSEQ multiplex PCR, and the TCRdb table lists in-frame clones only, not all of them. The profile shows a few hundred thousand clones, over 85% of them singletons. The source material was peripheral blood. The receptors derive from a woman aged 30 to 39 with COVID-19, enrolled during active disease. CDR3s include the opening cysteine and the closing phenylalanine or tryptophan. A D gene is named only where the DNA matches it firmly. Clone size is shown for a subset of rows, as once, few, many or a class of expanded clone.

CDR3 protein: CASSLAPGLSGNTIYF; CDR3 DNA: TGTGCCAGCAGCTTAGCGCCAGGACTTTCTGGAAACACCATATATTTT; clone size: -; V gene: TRBV11-2; D gene: -; J gene: TRBJ1-3
CDR3 protein: CASSEDTGTEAFF; CDR3 DNA: TGTGCCAGCAGTGAAGATACGGGGACTGAAGCTTTCTTT; clone size: -; V gene: TRBV2; D gene: -; J gene: TRBJ1-1
CDR3 protein: CASTVGGAGYTF; CDR3 DNA: TGTGCCAGCACTGTCGGTGGGGCTGGCTACACCTTC; clone size: -; V gene: TRBV6-5; D gene: -; J gene: TRBJ1-2
CDR3 protein: CASSISRGGDTEAFF; CDR3 DNA: TGTGCCAGTAGTATATCAAGGGGAGGGGACACTGAAGCTTTCTTT; clone size: -; V gene: TRBV19; D gene: -; J gene: TRBJ1-1
CDR3 protein: CASSPRGPNQPQHF; CDR3 DNA: TGCGCCAGCAGCCCCAGGGGACCCAATCAGCCCCAGCATTTT; clone size: -; V gene: TRBV5-1; D gene: -; J gene: TRBJ1-5
CDR3 protein: CASTEGDIKTSYTF; CDR3 DNA: TGTGCCAGCACAGAGGGGGACATCAAAACCAGCTACACCTTC; clone size: -; V gene: TRBV6-6; D gene: -; J gene: TRBJ1-2
CDR3 protein: CASSLLLAGLNEQFF; CDR3 DNA: TGCGCCAGCAGCTTGTTACTAGCGGGTCTCAATGAGCAGTTCTTC; clone size: -; V gene: TRBV5-1; D gene: TRBD2; J gene: TRBJ2-1
CDR3 protein: CASRTVGLAGVQETQYF; CDR3 DNA: TGTGCCAGCAGGACGGTTGGACTAGCGGGGGTCCAAGAGACCCAGTACTTC; clone size: -; V gene: TRBV21-1; D gene: -; J gene: TRBJ2-5
CDR3 protein: CASSLITAGADTQYF; CDR3 DNA: TGTGCCAGCAGCTTGATCACAGCTGGCGCAGATACGCAGTATTTT; clone size: once; V gene: TRBV5-4; D gene: -; J gene: TRBJ2-3
CDR3 protein: CASSLTGEQYF; CDR3 DNA: TGTGCCAGCAGCTTAACGGGAGAGCAGTACTTC; clone size: -; V gene: TRBV5-6; D gene: -; J gene: TRBJ2-7
CDR3 protein: CASSSWDRPQETQYF; CDR3 DNA: TGTGCCAGCAGTAGCTGGGACAGGCCCCAAGAGACCCAGTACTTC; clone size: few; V gene: TRBV6-6; D gene: TRBD1; J gene: TRBJ2-5
CDR3 protein: CASSYRATGELFF; CDR3 DNA: TGTGCCAGCAGTTACAGGGCTACGGGGGAGCTGTTTTTT; clone size: -; V gene: TRBV27; D gene: -; J gene: TRBJ2-2
CDR3 protein: CASSAEYRVVTEAFF; CDR3 DNA: TGTGCCAGCAGTGCCGAATACAGGGTTGTCACTGAAGCTTTCTTT; clone size: -; V gene: TRBV27; D gene: -; J gene: TRBJ1-1
CDR3 protein: CAWRGQGPPHSGNTIYF; CDR3 DNA: TGTGCCTGGAGGGGACAGGGTCCCCCTCACTCTGGAAACACCATATATTTT; clone size: -; V gene: TRBV30; D gene: TRBD1; J gene: TRBJ1-3
CDR3 protein: CASSLTWAGTGDSYEQYF; CDR3 DNA: TGTGCCAGCAGCCTTACGTGGGCCGGGACAGGGGATTCCTACGAGCAGTACTTC; clone size: -; V gene: TRBV5-8; D gene: TRBD1; J gene: TRBJ2-7
CDR3 protein: CASSFYSGGAYEQFF; CDR3 DNA: TGTGCCAGCAGTTTCTATAGCGGGGGGGCCTATGAGCAGTTCTTC; clone size: -; V gene: TRBV6-5; D gene: TRBD2; J gene: TRBJ2-1
CDR3 protein: CASSITGTGSYGYTF; CDR3 DNA: TGTGCCAGTAGTATAACCGGGACAGGGAGCTATGGCTACACCTTC; clone size: -; V gene: TRBV19; D gene: TRBD1; J gene: TRBJ1-2
CDR3 protein: CASSALTGVPNSPLHF; CDR3 DNA: TGTGCCAGTAGTGCTTTGACAGGGGTCCCTAATTCACCCCTCCACTTT; clone size: -; V gene: TRBV19; D gene: TRBD1; J gene: TRBJ1-6
CDR3 protein: CATQGLAGTSSTDTQYF; CDR3 DNA: TGTGCCACCCAGGGACTAGCGGGGACCTCTAGCACAGATACGCAGTATTTT; clone size: -; V gene: TRBV19; D gene: TRBD2; J gene: TRBJ2-3
CDR3 protein: CATRGGGRIDTQYF; CDR3 DNA: TGTGCAACTCGCGGGGGGGGCAGGATAGATACGCAGTATTTT; clone size: -; V gene: TRBV6-6; D gene: TRBD2; J gene: TRBJ2-3
CDR3 protein: CASSLMGPGYTF; CDR3 DNA: TGTGCCAGCAGTTTAATGGGCCCGGGCTACACCTTC; clone size: -; V gene: TRBV12-3/TRBV12-4; D gene: -; J gene: TRBJ1-2
CDR3 protein: CASSLGQTGELFF; CDR3 DNA: TGTGCCAGCAGTTTAGGGCAGACCGGGGAGCTGTTTTTT; clone size: few; V gene: TRBV28; D gene: -; J gene: TRBJ2-2
CDR3 protein: CASSHRSRDNQPQHF; CDR3 DNA: TGCGCCAGCAGCCACCGCAGCAGGGATAATCAGCCCCAGCATTTT; clone size: -; V gene: TRBV4-1; D gene: -; J gene: TRBJ1-5
CDR3 protein: CASSRQGLMNTEAFF; CDR3 DNA: TGTGCCAGCAGCAGACAGGGGCTAATGAACACTGAAGCTTTCTTT; clone size: -; V gene: TRBV5-8; D gene: TRBD1; J gene: TRBJ1-1
CDR3 protein: CSVAGRNTEAFF; CDR3 DNA: TGCAGCGTTGCGGGGAGGAACACTGAAGCTTTCTTT; clone size: few; V gene: TRBV29-1; D gene: -; J gene: TRBJ1-1
CDR3 protein: CSVATGANSPLHF; CDR3 DNA: TGCAGCGTTGCAACAGGAGCTAATTCACCCCTCCACTTT; clone size: -; V gene: TRBV29-1; D gene: -; J gene: TRBJ1-6
CDR3 protein: CASSITGFSGNTIYF; CDR3 DNA: TGTGCCAGCAGTATAACAGGATTCTCTGGAAACACCATATATTTT; clone size: -; V gene: TRBV6-6; D gene: -; J gene: TRBJ1-3
CDR3 protein: CASSSPTGSYGYTF; CDR3 DNA: TGTGCCAGTAGTTCTCCGACAGGGAGCTATGGCTACACCTTC; clone size: -; V gene: TRBV19; D gene: TRBD1; J gene: TRBJ1-2
CDR3 protein: CASSFNRGATDTQYF; CDR3 DNA: TGTGCCAGCAGCTTTAATCGTGGGGCCACAGATACGCAGTATTTT; clone size: -; V gene: TRBV5-6; D gene: -; J gene: TRBJ2-3
CDR3 protein: CASSLSGRTEAFF; CDR3 DNA: TGTGCCAGCAGCTTATCCGGGAGGACTGAAGCTTTCTTT; clone size: -; V gene: TRBV11-2; D gene: -; J gene: TRBJ1-1
CDR3 protein: CASTRSLYEQYF; CDR3 DNA: TGTGCCAGCACGCGCTCTCTCTACGAGCAGTACTTC; clone size: -; V gene: TRBV28; D gene: -; J gene: TRBJ2-7
CDR3 protein: CSAGRTEKLFF; CDR3 DNA: TGCAGTGCTGGACGGACAGAAAAACTGTTTTTT; clone size: few; V gene: TRBV20-1; D gene: -; J gene: TRBJ1-4
CDR3 protein: CASSLTGNMGYTF; CDR3 DNA: TGTGCCAGCAGCTTGACAGGGAATATGGGCTACACCTTC; clone size: -; V gene: TRBV5-5; D gene: -; J gene: TRBJ1-2
CDR3 protein: CASSPFGRNTEAFF; CDR3 DNA: TGTGCCAGCTCACCTTTCGGGAGGAACACTGAAGCTTTCTTT; clone size: -; V gene: TRBV18; D gene: -; J gene: TRBJ1-1
CDR3 protein: CASSIGFFGRGGDQPQHF; CDR3 DNA: TGTGCCAGCAGCATAGGGTTCTTTGGGCGGGGAGGGGATCAGCCCCAGCATTTT; clone size: -; V gene: TRBV7-8; D gene: -; J gene: TRBJ1-5
CDR3 protein: CASSPLGASEQYF; CDR3 DNA: TGTGCCAGCAGCCCCCTTGGAGCCTCTGAGCAGTACTTC; clone size: -; V gene: TRBV11-2; D gene: -; J gene: TRBJ2-7
CDR3 protein: CASSIAGGGADTQYF; CDR3 DNA: TGTGCCAGTAGTATAGCGGGAGGGGGAGCAGATACGCAGTATTTT; clone size: once; V gene: TRBV19; D gene: TRBD2; J gene: TRBJ2-3
CDR3 protein: CASSSTGTGGPDEQFF; CDR3 DNA: TGTGCCAGCAGCTCAACCGGGACAGGGGGCCCTGATGAGCAGTTCTTC; clone size: -; V gene: TRBV7-9; D gene: TRBD1; J gene: TRBJ2-1
CDR3 protein: CASSFGTALQETQYF; CDR3 DNA: TGCGCCAGCAGCTTTGGGACAGCCCTCCAAGAGACCCAGTACTTC; clone size: -; V gene: TRBV5-1; D gene: TRBD1; J gene: TRBJ2-5
CDR3 protein: CASSYGTQVGELFF; CDR3 DNA: TGTGCCAGCAGCTACGGGACACAGGTCGGGGAGCTGTTTTTT; clone size: -; V gene: TRBV11-2; D gene: -; J gene: TRBJ2-2
CDR3 protein: CASSSLAGGPQETQYF; CDR3 DNA: TGTGCCAGCAGTTCCCTAGCGGGGGGCCCCCAAGAGACCCAGTACTTC; clone size: few; V gene: TRBV6-5; D gene: TRBD2; J gene: TRBJ2-5
CDR3 protein: CASSLPGSGYEQYF; CDR3 DNA: TGCGCCAGCAGCTTGCCGGGTTCTGGCTACGAGCAGTACTTC; clone size: -; V gene: TRBV5-1; D gene: -; J gene: TRBJ2-7
CDR3 protein: CASSSTTAGVLYEQYF; CDR3 DNA: TGTGCCAGCAGCTCAACTACCGCAGGGGTCTTATACGAGCAGTACTTC; clone size: once; V gene: TRBV7-9; D gene: -; J gene: TRBJ2-7
CDR3 protein: CASSDTGEQYF; CDR3 DNA: TGCGCCAGCAGTGATACGGGCGAGCAGTACTTC; clone size: -; V gene: TRBV10-1; D gene: -; J gene: TRBJ2-7
CDR3 protein: CASSQTDREFQETQYF; CDR3 DNA: TGTGCCAGCAGCCAAACGGACAGGGAGTTCCAAGAGACCCAGTACTTC; clone size: -; V gene: TRBV4-2; D gene: TRBD1; J gene: TRBJ2-5
CDR3 protein: CASSRDSGDYGYTF; CDR3 DNA: TGTGCCAGCAGTCGGGACAGTGGAGACTATGGCTACACCTTC; clone size: -; V gene: TRBV5-6; D gene: TRBD1; J gene: TRBJ1-2
CDR3 protein: CASTYLGRGADFEQFF; CDR3 DNA: TGTGCCAGCACCTACCTTGGGCGGGGGGCCGACTTTGAGCAGTTCTTC; clone size: -; V gene: TRBV9; D gene: TRBD2; J gene: TRBJ2-1
CDR3 protein: CASSLGLTSGGNEQYF; CDR3 DNA: TGTGCCAGCAGCTTAGGACTCACTAGCGGGGGCAACGAGCAGTACTTC; clone size: once; V gene: TRBV7-2; D gene: TRBD2; J gene: TRBJ2-7
CDR3 protein: CASSTPSRGAGRDNEQFF; CDR3 DNA: TGTGCCAGTAGTACCCCTTCCCGAGGGGCGGGGAGAGACAATGAGCAGTTCTTC; clone size: -; V gene: TRBV19; D gene: -; J gene: TRBJ2-1
CDR3 protein: CASSLALGKTTPPGMPQHF; CDR3 DNA: TGTGCCAGCAGCTTAGCGCTAGGCAAGACTACCCCACCGGGAATGCCCCAGCATTTT; clone size: -; V gene: TRBV7-6; D gene: -; J gene: TRBJ1-5